A single sample gave rise to the 27 T cell receptor beta chains below, sequenced in a study of shared clonotypes between healthy human individuals. Libraries were prepared by immunoSEQ multiplex PCR; TCRdb keeps only in-frame clonotypes and omits some of them. The table records roughly 2 million clones, over 85% of them present only once. Naive CD8 cells were CD45RO-negative, positively selected for CCR7, excluding terminally differentiated effector memory CD45RA+ cells. Sequenced sample: naive CD8+ T cells sorted from blood. These TCRs come from a man aged 18 to 30 in good health.

J is TRBJ2-3 and V is TRBV5-4, with D uncertain. Germline-derived CDR1 and CDR2 are SGHNT and YYREEE (reference sequence). This CDR3 comprises 14 residues. Trimming cost V 8 bases and J 5 bases, with 18 bases left between them. In DNA form, the CDR3 reads TGTGCCAGTCATACTCACGATTCGGGAGATACGCAGTATTTT. It translates to CASHTHDSGDTQYF.

The chain combines TRBV9 with TRBJ2-1, with D unresolved. This CDR3 spans 13 amino acids. The V and J ends lost 4 bases and 4 bases respectively, with 9 bases between them. Germline CDR1 and CDR2: SGDLS and YYNGEE. In DNA, the CDR3 is TGTGCCAGCAGCACCGGAATTTACAATGAGCAGTTCTTC. It encodes CASSTGIYNEQFF.

V and J are TRBV5-1 and TRBJ1-1; D is undetermined. V was clipped by 3 bases and J by 3 bases, with 9 bases between them. CDR1 is SGHRS, CDR2 YFSETQ, per germline. The CDR3 extends over 13 amino acids. The CDR3 spells CASSSPGYTEAFF. CDR3 sequence (DNA): TGCGCCAGCAGCTCACCGGGGTACACTGAAGCTTTCTTT.

J is TRBJ1-5 and V is TRBV7-9, with 8 bases that match TRBD1. The CDR3 contains 16 residues. V gave up 0 bases and J gave up 4 bases; unmatched junction bases: 5. Germline assignment: CDR1 SEHNR and CDR2 FQNEAQ (reference sequence). This CDR3 is CASSLAQDRANQPQHF. The CDR3 nucleotides are TGTGCCAGCAGCTTAGCGCAGGACAGGGCGAATCAGCCCCAGCATTTT. The whole variable domain, filled in from reference TRBV7-9 and TRBJ1-5, reads DTGVSQNPRHKITKRGQNVTFRCDPISEHNRLYWYRQTLGQGPEFLTYFQNEAQLEKSRLLSDRFSAERPKGSFSTLEIQRTEQGDSAMYLCASSLAQDRANQPQHFGDGTRLSIL.

The rearrangement uses TRBV5-1 and TRBJ2-2; no clear D. This CDR3 comprises 19 residues. Germline V lookup: CDR1 SGHRS, CDR2 YFSETQ. V shed 0 bases and J shed 1 base, with 19 bases lying between them. The CDR3 bases are TGCGCCAGCAGCTTGGATCTGGGAATGATCTTTGGGAACACCGGGGAGCTGTTTTTT. This sequence encodes CASSLDLGMIFGNTGELFF.

The chain couples TRBV9 to TRBJ1-4; 8 bases agree with TRBD1. Germline loops: CDR1 SGDLS, CDR2 YYNGEE. The CDR3 contains 15 residues. V shed 3 bases, J shed 7 bases, and the junction held 8 bases outside the gene matches. As DNA, the CDR3 is TGTGCCAGCAGCGAGCAGGGGGCGCCAAGTGAAAAACTGTTTTTT. Translation: CASSEQGAPSEKLFF.

The rearrangement links TRBV7-9 to TRBJ2-7; TRBD1 matches 8 bases. The J segment lost 4 bases and the V segment lost 5 bases, leaving 10 bases of the junction unmatched. The CDR3 spans 15 residues. Germline V CDR1 and CDR2: SEHNR, FQNEAQ (reference sequence). The CDR3: CASSPAGQGWYEQYF. In nucleotides, the CDR3 is TGTGCCAGCAGCCCCGCCGGACAGGGCTGGTACGAGCAGTACTTC. Using reference TRBV7-9 and TRBJ2-7 for the parts outside the CDR3, the full variable domain is DTGVSQNPRHKITKRGQNVTFRCDPISEHNRLYWYRQTLGQGPEFLTYFQNEAQLEKSRLLSDRFSAERPKGSFSTLEIQRTEQGDSAMYLCASSPAGQGWYEQYFGPGTRLTVT.

The chain couples TRBV5-8 to TRBJ1-3; possible D gene TRBD1, 5 bases. Trimming cost V 1 base and J 0 bases, with 14 bases left between them. This CDR3 has 17 amino acids. CDR1 is SGHTS, CDR2 YDEGEE, per germline. CDR3 region: CASSLTAGANSGNTIYF. The CDR3 coding sequence is TGTGCCAGCAGCTTGACTGCCGGGGCAAACTCTGGAAACACCATATATTTT.

Remarks on this clone: Other DNA sequences of this sample code for an identical CDR3. This chain joins TRBV6-6 and TRBJ1-1; D might be TRBD1 (6 bases). From germline, CDR1 is MNHNY and CDR2 SVGAGI (reference sequence). This CDR3 region has 12 residues. Trimming removed 5 bases at V and 5 bases at J, with 9 bases between. For the CDR3, the DNA is TGTGCCAGCAGTCCCCAGGGGACTGAAGCTTTCTTT. Translated, it gives CASSPQGTEAFF.

The genes are TRBV13 and TRBJ2-7, with 8 bases fitting TRBD2. Germline V gene data show CDR1 as PRHDT and CDR2 as FYEKMQ (reference sequence). This CDR3 spans 14 amino acids. Losses at the gene ends were 5 bases for V and 7 bases for J; bases not matched to a gene: 10. CDR3 nucleotides: TGTGCCAGCAGCCCCGAATCCGGGACTAGAGAGCAGTACTTC. It yields the protein CASSPESGTREQYF. Combining the CDR3 with reference TRBV13 and TRBJ2-7 gives the whole variable domain AAGVIQSPRHLIKEKRETATLKCYPIPRHDTVYWYQQGPGQDPQFLISFYEKMQSDKGSIPDRFSAQQFSDYHSELNMSSLELGDSALYFCASSPESGTREQYFGPGTRLTVT.

The count of this clone is one. This chain joins TRBV6-5 and TRBJ2-7, with unresolved D. Per the germline V gene, CDR1 is MNHEY and CDR2 is SVGAGI. Deletions cut 8 bases from V and 2 bases from J, with 16 bases between. CDR3 length: 14 residues. This chain's CDR3 is CASERAAETYEQYF. CDR3 sequence (DNA): TGTGCCAGCGAAAGGGCTGCAGAAACCTACGAGCAGTACTTC.

CDR3 amino acids: CASSNPGLSYEQYF. In nucleotides, the CDR3 is TGTGCCAGCTCCAATCCGGGACTTTCCTACGAGCAGTACTTC. The rearrangement joins TRBV18 to TRBJ2-7; D is perhaps TRBD2 (6 bases). V lost 6 bases to trimming and J lost 1 base, with 13 bases between them. Germline loops: CDR1 KGHSH, CDR2 LQKENI. The CDR3 sequence is 14 residues long.

The chain links TRBV6-1 to TRBJ2-7; D is unresolved. The length of the CDR3 is 14 residues. The V gene's germline CDR1 is MNHNS and CDR2 SASEGT. Deletions cut 10 bases from V and 2 bases from J, with 18 bases between. The DNA for the CDR3 is TGTGCCACCCTGACCCAACAGAATACCTACGAGCAGTACTTC. Its protein product is CATLTQQNTYEQYF.

This clone came up once. At one of its ends the junction is not consistent with the germline gene, which may arise from a read error. Other nucleotide sequences in the sample specify the same CDR3. V and J are TRBV6-5 and TRBJ2-7; D might be TRBD1 (6 bases). Looked up from germline, CDR1 is MNHEY and CDR2 is SVGAGI. The CDR3 is 13 residues long. CDR3 nucleotide sequence: TGCGCCAGCGGAACAGGGAGCTCCTACGAGCAGTACTTC. This gives the protein CASGTGSSYEQYF.

The DNA of the CDR3 is TGTGCCAGCAGTTTGGATCCAGGGGGCGGTAACACCGGGGAGCTGTTTTTT. Translating it yields CASSLDPGGGNTGELFF. This chain joins TRBV27 and TRBJ2-2; TRBD1 aligns across 8 bases. The CDR3 is 17 residues long. V was clipped by 3 bases and J by 2 bases; unmatched bases: 8. CDR1 MNHEY and CDR2 SMNVEV come from the germline V gene (reference sequence).

This chain joins TRBV19 and TRBJ2-7; 10 nucleotides agree with TRBD1. Germline trimming cut 6 bases from V and 2 bases from J; bases unmatched to any gene: 4. Germline values: CDR1 LNHDA, CDR2 SQIVND (reference sequence). The CDR3 covers 14 residues. CDR3 nucleotide sequence: TGTGCCAGTAGACAGGACAGGGGGACCTACGAGCAGTACTTC. This gives the protein CASRQDRGTYEQYF.

V is TRBV4-3 and J is TRBJ2-6, with D unresolved. Trimming left V 3 bases short and J 4 bases short, with 7 bases between. Looked up from germline, CDR1 is LGHNA and CDR2 is YSLEER. There are 14 residues in the CDR3. The CDR3 sequence is CASSQGYGANVLTF. In DNA, the CDR3 is TGCGCCAGCAGCCAGGGTTACGGGGCCAACGTCCTGACTTTC.

V usage is TRBV5-1 and J usage is TRBJ2-5; no definite D call. With 0 bases removed from V and 2 bases from J, the gap between germline ends came to 5 bases. The germline gives CDR1 SGHRS, CDR2 YFSETQ. The CDR3 covers 13 residues. CDR3 sequence reads: CASSLVQQETQYF. As DNA, the CDR3 is TGCGCCAGCAGCTTGGTCCAGCAAGAGACCCAGTACTTC.

A single count supports this clone. The rearrangement uses TRBV25-1 and TRBJ2-5; D may be TRBD1 or TRBD2 (5 bases each). This CDR3 contains 13 residues. In germline, CDR1 is MGHDK, CDR2 SYGVNS. Trimming pared 4 bases from V and 9 bases from J, leaving 15 bases between. The CDR3 bases are TGTGCCAGCAGTGGACCAGGGTCCGGGGCCCAGTACTTC. Protein: CASSGPGSGAQYF.

The rearrangement links TRBV5-4 to TRBJ2-3, with D perhaps TRBD1 (5 bases). Germline lookup yields CDR1 SGHNT and CDR2 YYREEE (reference sequence). V dropped 4 bases and J dropped 1 base, with 16 bases sitting between them. The CDR3 sequence is 16 residues long. The CDR3 sequence is CASSPPLQGRTDTQYF. CDR3 DNA sequence: TGTGCCAGCAGCCCGCCCCTCCAGGGTCGCACAGATACGCAGTATTTT.

The chain employs TRBV10-2 and TRBJ1-1; D ambiguous. Germline V gene sequence: CDR1 WSHSY, CDR2 SAAADI. Trimming stripped 9 bases from V and 5 bases from J, with 13 bases between. The CDR3 is 12 amino acids. The CDR3 DNA reads as TGCGCCAGTCTCGGTCTGGGGACTGAAGCTTTCTTT. Its translation is CASLGLGTEAFF.

For the CDR3, the DNA is TGTGCCAGTAGTATCAATTCAGGATCCAATGAGCAGTTCTTC. This encodes CASSINSGSNEQFF. The chain carries TRBV19 and TRBJ2-1; D not resolved. The length of the CDR3 is 14 residues. From germline, CDR1 is LNHDA and CDR2 SQIVND (reference sequence). Trimming left V 3 bases short and J 6 bases short, with 12 bases between.

V is TRBV5-4 and J is TRBJ2-7, with 13 bases lining up with TRBD2. The CDR3 is 16 amino acids. CDR1 is SGHNT and CDR2 is YYREEE in the germline V gene (reference sequence). Trimming cost V 0 bases and J 7 bases; bases outside gene matches: 7. CDR3 sequence: CASSLAGGLAGIEQYF. In DNA form, the CDR3 reads TGTGCCAGCAGCTTGGCCGGGGGACTAGCGGGAATTGAGCAGTACTTC.

The chain is built from TRBV28 and TRBJ1-4, with a weak D call TRBD1 (5 bases). CDR3 length: 13 amino acids. Trimming cost V 3 bases and J 7 bases, with 9 bases left between them. Germline-derived CDR1 and CDR2 are MDHEN and SYDVKM. Here the CDR3 reads CASSLRQGEKLFF. In nucleotides, the CDR3 is TGTGCCAGCAGTTTGCGGCAGGGTGAAAAACTGTTTTTT.

This clone was found once. The chain joins TRBV10-2 to TRBJ2-2; 9 bases map to TRBD1. Germline CDR1 is WSHSY and CDR2 is SAAADI. Trimming took 6 bases from V and 6 from J; bases not matched to a gene: 8. The CDR3 loop spans 15 amino acids. The CDR3 loop is CASRSGTGISGELFF. The CDR3 DNA follows: TGCGCCAGCAGGTCCGGGACAGGGATCTCCGGGGAGCTGTTTTTT.

The chain joins TRBV27 to TRBJ2-2, with D tentatively TRBD2 (6 bases). The CDR3 is 12 residues long. CDR1 and CDR2 from the germline V gene are MNHEY and SMNVEV (reference sequence). Between the trimmed V and J ends, which lost 11 bases and 5 bases, there was a span of 12 bases. The DNA of the CDR3 is TGTGCCGCGGGGTTTCGGACCGGGGAGCTGTTTTTT. This sequence encodes CAAGFRTGELFF.

The chain combines TRBV28 with TRBJ2-7; maybe TRBD2 (5 bases). The V gene's germline CDR1 is MDHEN and CDR2 SYDVKM. Trimming removed 1 base from V and 0 bases from J, with 10 bases in between. The CDR3 has 15 amino acids. CDR3 DNA sequence: TGTGCCAGCAGTTTATTGAGGGAGAGCTCCTACGAGCAGTACTTC. This translates into CASSLLRESSYEQYF.